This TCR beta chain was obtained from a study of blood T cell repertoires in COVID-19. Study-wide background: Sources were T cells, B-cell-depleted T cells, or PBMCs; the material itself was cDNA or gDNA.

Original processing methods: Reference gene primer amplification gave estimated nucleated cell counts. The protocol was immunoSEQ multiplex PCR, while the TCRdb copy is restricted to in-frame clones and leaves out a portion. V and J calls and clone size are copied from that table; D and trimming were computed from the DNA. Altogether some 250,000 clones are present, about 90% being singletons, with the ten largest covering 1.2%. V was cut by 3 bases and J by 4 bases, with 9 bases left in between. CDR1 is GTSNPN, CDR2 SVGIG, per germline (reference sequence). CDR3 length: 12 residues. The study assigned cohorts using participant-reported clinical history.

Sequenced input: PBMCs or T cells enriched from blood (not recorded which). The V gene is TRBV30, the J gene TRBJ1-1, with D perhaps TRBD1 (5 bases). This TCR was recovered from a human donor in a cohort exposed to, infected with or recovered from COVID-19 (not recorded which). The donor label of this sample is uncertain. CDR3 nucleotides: TGTGCCTGGAGAGGGCAGGGCACTGAAGCTTTCTTT. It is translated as CAWRGQGTEAFF.